Listed below are T cell receptor beta chains from one sample, sequenced in a study of blood T cell repertoires in COVID-19. Profiling relied on immunoSEQ multiplex PCR, and the TCRdb table lists in-frame clones only, not all of them. Of around 100,000 clones in the sample, roughly 87% are singletons; the top ten hold 6.2%. Input material: peripheral blood. The origin of the receptors is a human donor in a cohort sampled during active COVID-19. Both conserved end residues are part of each CDR3. The order of the fields is D gene, clone size, CDR3 length, V gene, J gene, CDR3 protein, CDR3 DNA. The D gene is left open where the match is weak. Clone size, where shown, is once, few, many, or a class for clones that have expanded.

TRBD1	NA	15	TRBV3-1/TRBV3-2	TRBJ1-2	CASSQTGDLGYGYTF	TGTGCCAGCAGCCAGACAGGGGATCTTGGCTATGGCTACACCTTC
TRBD2	NA	16	TRBV28	TRBJ2-1	CASSLFGGRGHNEQFF	TGTGCCAGCAGTTTATTTGGCGGGAGGGGACACAATGAGCAGTTCTTC
TRBD1	NA	15	TRBV7-8	TRBJ1-2	CASSTRTGPNYGYTF	TGTGCCAGCAGCACCCGGACAGGCCCTAACTATGGCTACACCTTC
NA	NA	16	TRBV30	TRBJ1-4	CAWNPDISASGEKLFF	TGTGCCTGGAACCCCGACATATCCGCGAGTGGTGAAAAACTGTTTTTT
TRBD1	NA	13	TRBV5-6	TRBJ1-6	CASSERGLSPLHF	TGTGCCAGCAGCGAGAGGGGGCTTTCACCCCTCCACTTT
NA	NA	15	TRBV7-9	TRBJ1-5	CASSFTGSLDQPQHF	TGTGCCAGCAGCTTTACAGGTTCTCTTGATCAGCCCCAGCATTTT
TRBD1	NA	16	TRBV7-7	TRBJ1-2	CASSLTDRHLHYGYTF	TGTGCTAGCAGCTTGACGGACAGGCACCTCCACTATGGCTACACCTTC
NA	NA	15	TRBV27	TRBJ1-1	CASSLLGSLNTEAFF	TGTGCCAGCAGTTTATTAGGGAGTCTGAACACTGAAGCTTTCTTT
NA	NA	13	TRBV28	TRBJ2-2	CASSPRGTGELFF	TGTGCCAGCAGTCCTCGGGGCACCGGGGAGCTGTTTTTT
TRBD1	NA	18	TRBV6-6	TRBJ1-6	CASSLLKSQGDYNSPLHF	TGTGCCAGCAGTCTACTTAAATCCCAGGGGGACTATAATTCACCCCTCCACTTT
NA	NA	15	TRBV7-9	TRBJ1-4	CASSLGRDQGEKLFF	TGTGCCAGCAGCTTAGGAAGGGATCAGGGTGAAAAACTGTTTTTT
NA	NA	14	TRBV10-1	TRBJ2-2	CASSPGTNTGELFF	TGCGCCAGCAGTCCCGGGACGAACACCGGGGAGCTGTTTTTT
TRBD1	NA	15	TRBV18	TRBJ1-2	CASSLGDRGVYGYTF	TGTGCCAGCTCCTTAGGAGACAGGGGAGTTTATGGCTACACCTTC
TRBD2	NA	17	TRBV13	TRBJ2-3	CASSLEPLREWADTQYF	TGTGCCAGCAGCTTAGAACCCCTGCGGGAGTGGGCAGATACGCAGTATTTT
NA	NA	18	TRBV18	TRBJ1-1	CASSPPGRVGREDTEAFF	TGTGCCAGCTCACCACCGGGCAGGGTCGGGAGGGAGGACACTGAAGCTTTCTTT
TRBD1	NA	13	TRBV6-5	TRBJ1-2	CASSRDRGYGYTF	TGTGCCAGCAGCCGGGACAGGGGCTATGGCTACACCTTC
NA	NA	15	TRBV9	TRBJ2-3	CASSSGSQSTDTQYF	TGTGCCAGCAGTTCAGGATCCCAGAGCACAGATACGCAGTATTTT
NA	NA	15	TRBV4-2	TRBJ2-3	CASSQDRQGADTQYF	TGTGCCAGCAGCCAAGATCGTCAGGGTGCAGATACGCAGTATTTT
TRBD2	NA	15	TRBV3-1/TRBV3-2	TRBJ2-7	CASSQESGTTYEQYF	TGTGCCAGCAGCCAAGAGAGCGGGACGACCTACGAGCAGTACTTC
NA	NA	13	TRBV9	TRBJ1-2	CASSPGRQTFYTF	TGTGCCAGCAGCCCAGGGCGACAGACCTTCTACACCTTC
TRBD1	NA	16	TRBV27	TRBJ2-7	CASSGFRDRGDYEQYF	TGTGCCAGCAGTGGGTTCCGGGACAGGGGGGATTACGAGCAGTACTTC
NA	NA	15	TRBV18	TRBJ1-2	CASSPGGKTDYGYTF	TGTGCCAGCTCACCGGGAGGAAAAACGGACTATGGCTACACCTTC
TRBD2	NA	15	TRBV20-1	TRBJ2-2	CSASFQRGDTGELFF	TGCAGTGCTAGTTTCCAGCGGGGAGACACCGGGGAGCTGTTTTTT
NA	NA	11	TRBV27	TRBJ2-5	CASSFRETQYF	TGTGCCAGCAGTTTTCGAGAGACCCAGTACTTC
NA	NA	14	TRBV5-1	TRBJ2-2	CASSFGGNTGELFF	TGCGCCAGCAGCTTTGGAGGGAACACCGGGGAGCTGTTTTTT
TRBD2	once	19	TRBV7-8	TRBJ2-7	CASSLVAGLAGVFLYEQYF	TGTGCCAGCAGCTTAGTGGCGGGACTAGCGGGAGTTTTTTTGTACGAGCAGTACTTC